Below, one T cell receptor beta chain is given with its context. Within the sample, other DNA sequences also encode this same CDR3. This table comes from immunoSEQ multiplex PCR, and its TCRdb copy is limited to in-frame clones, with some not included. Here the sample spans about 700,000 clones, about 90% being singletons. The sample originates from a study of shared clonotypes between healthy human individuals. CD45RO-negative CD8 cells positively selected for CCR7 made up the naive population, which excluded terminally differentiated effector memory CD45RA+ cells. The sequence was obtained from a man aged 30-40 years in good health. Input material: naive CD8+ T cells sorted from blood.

As DNA, the CDR3 is TGTGCCAGCAGTTATAACTCTGCGGAGACCCAGTACTTC. Encoded protein: CASSYNSAETQYF. The rearrangement links TRBV6-6 to TRBJ2-5, with D unresolved. CDR3 length: 13 amino acids. The V and J ends lost 3 bases and 5 bases respectively, with 10 bases between them. CDR1 is MNHNY and CDR2 is SVGAGI in the germline V gene (reference sequence).